This T cell receptor beta chain stems from a study of cytomegalovirus exposure and HLA in healthy donors. General study points: A later analysis found that most CMV-associated TCR beta chains appeared HLA-restricted. An ancestry cluster, one associated with Asian ancestry, reportedly showed fewer N-insertions than the roughly 610-donor mean in a later analysis.

A word on this clone: Its specificity is unknown.

Losses at the gene ends were 5 bases for V and 5 bases for J; bases not matched to a gene: 12. Germline V lookup: CDR1 SGHAT, CDR2 FQNNGV. The CDR3 covers 15 residues. The PCR employed 60 Vbeta primers together with 13 Jbeta primers. Generated by immunoSEQ multiplex PCR, the TCRdb table keeps only in-frame clones and is missing some. The table includes roughly 100,000 clones, 65% to 85% detected once. Source material: PBMCs. The clonotype was recovered from a man aged 50 to 60 in good health and CMV-seropositive. The gene calls are TRBV11-2 and TRBJ2-7, with 7 bases fitting TRBD1. DNA for the CDR3: TGTGCCAGCAGCCTCACGACAGGGAAGACCCACGAGCAGTACTTC. This gives the protein CASSLTTGKTHEQYF.